This T cell receptor beta chain derives from a study of blood T cell repertoires in COVID-19. The study assigned cohorts using participant-reported clinical history. Recovered status in Cohort 3 required two negative PCRs, clearance, or symptom resolution. This CDR3 spans 14 amino acids. Looked up from germline, CDR1 is LNHDA and CDR2 is SQIVND (reference sequence). Deletions cut 3 bases from V and 5 bases from J, with 13 bases between. Assay: immunoSEQ multiplex PCR; the TCRdb copy retains only in-frame clones and omits some. The data hold a few hundred thousand clones, with around 85% observed a single time.

Sample: PBMCs or T cells enriched from blood (not recorded which). The receptor was derived from a woman in her forties or fifties who had recovered from COVID-19. This chain connects TRBV19 to TRBJ2-5, with D possibly matching TRBD2 (5 bases). The DNA of the CDR3 is TGTGCCAGTAGTATCGGGGTGTTCGGGGAGACCCAGTACTTC. It encodes CASSIGVFGETQYF.